Each of the 24 T cell receptor beta chains below was sequenced from the same sample in a study of blood T cell repertoires in COVID-19. Repertoires were generated with immunoSEQ multiplex PCR, while TCRdb's copy carries only in-frame clones and drops some. The table shows 140,000 or so clones, with 80% occurring only once. The sequenced sample was peripheral blood. These receptors originate from a man in his 70s who had recovered from COVID-19.

The J gene is TRBJ2-7, the V gene TRBV6-5, with D possibly being TRBD2 (6 bases). V lost 0 bases to trimming and J lost 7 bases, with 7 bases between them. CDR1 is MNHEY and CDR2 is SVGAGI in the germline V gene. This CDR3 contains 12 residues. CDR3 coding DNA: TGTGCCAGCAGTTACTCGGGACTTGAGCAGTACTTC. Protein product: CASSYSGLEQYF.

The rearrangement uses TRBV5-6 and TRBJ1-1; 11 bases map to TRBD1. Trimming cost V 4 bases and J 0 bases; bases outside gene matches: 11. The CDR3 runs 18 residues. Germline V gene sequence: CDR1 SGHDT, CDR2 YYEEEE. CDR3 nucleotide sequence: TGTGCCAGCAGCCCCCCCCCGGGACAGGGGGAAATGAACACTGAAGCTTTCTTT. Translated: CASSPPPGQGEMNTEAFF.

The chain recombines TRBV15 with TRBJ1-4; TRBD1 might be the D (6 bases). This CDR3 has 15 amino acids. V shed 5 bases and J shed 5 bases, with 15 bases lying between them. The V gene's germline CDR1 is LNHNV and CDR2 YYDKDF (reference sequence). CDR3 nucleotides: TGTGCCACCAGCCGAGGGACACCCGCAAATGAAAAACTGTTTTTT. It translates to CATSRGTPANEKLFF.

The CDR3 nucleotides read TGTGCCAGCAGCCCCGGGACAGGGGGGTATCAGCCCCAGCATTTT. This gives the protein CASSPGTGGYQPQHF. The chain joins TRBV6-2 or TRBV6-3 to TRBJ1-5, with TRBD1 identical over 11 bases. The germline gives CDR1 MNHEY, CDR2 SVGEGT. The CDR3 has 15 amino acids. J gave up 5 bases and V 6 bases, and 6 bases lay outside the gene matches.

The chain recombines TRBV7-9 with TRBJ2-7; TRBD1 agrees at 7 bases. V lost 5 bases and J lost 6; bases outside the gene matches: 10. CDR1 and CDR2 from the germline V gene are SEHNR and FQNEAQ (reference sequence). The CDR3 spans 14 residues. CDR3 nucleotides: TGTGCCAGCAGCCTGATCGAAGGGGGCAGCGAGCAGTACTTC. Translating gives CASSLIEGGSEQYF.

In its sample, this clone was seen once. The CDR3 here is CASRNDRVITTDTQYF. In DNA, the CDR3 is TGCGCCAGCAGGAACGACAGGGTCATAACTACAGATACGCAGTATTTT. The chain couples TRBV5-1 to TRBJ2-3; 7 bases map to TRBD1. CDR3 length: 16 amino acids. The J segment lost 3 bases and the V segment lost 5 bases, leaving 12 bases of the junction unmatched. Germline-derived CDR1 and CDR2 are SGHRS and YFSETQ.

This clone was detected a few times. The chain is built from TRBV30 and TRBJ1-3, with a possible D match to TRBD1 (6 bases). The germline V gene has CDR1 GTSNPN and CDR2 SVGIG (reference sequence). The ends were cut back, 0 bases at V and 2 bases at J, with 11 bases in the middle. The CDR3 runs to 15 residues. CDR3 amino acids: CAWSVRAGAGNTIYF. CDR3 in DNA: TGTGCCTGGAGTGTACGGGCAGGGGCTGGAAACACCATATATTTT.

The rearrangement links TRBV11-2 to TRBJ1-5; tentatively, D is TRBD1 (5 bases). The CDR3 has 14 amino acids. Trimming took 5 bases from V and 4 from J, leaving 12 bases between them. Germline V gives CDR1 SGHAT, CDR2 FQNNGV. The DNA of the CDR3 is TGTGCCAGCAGCCTCGGGCAGGGAAATCAGCCCCAGCATTTT. Translated, it gives CASSLGQGNQPQHF.

The chain has TRBV9 and TRBJ1-5; a possible D gene is TRBD1 (6 bases). The CDR3 extends over 16 amino acids. Per germline, CDR1 SGDLS and CDR2 YYNGEE. Trimming removed 6 bases from V and 0 bases from J, with 16 bases in between. The CDR3 DNA reads as TGTGCCAGCATCAACAGGGACTACGATAGCAATCAGCCCCAGCATTTT. It codes for CASINRDYDSNQPQHF.

V usage is TRBV18 and J usage is TRBJ2-1; D remains ambiguous. Per the germline V gene, CDR1 is KGHSH and CDR2 is LQKENI. The V and J ends lost 4 bases and 9 bases respectively, with 10 bases between them. The CDR3 sequence is 12 residues long. The CDR3 sequence is CASSRPQSEQFF. CDR3 DNA sequence: TGTGCCAGCTCACGACCACAGAGTGAGCAGTTCTTC.

CDR3 loop: CATSRDLGGHYGYTF. The CDR3 DNA reads as TGTGCCACCAGCAGAGATTTAGGGGGTCACTATGGCTACACCTTC. The genes are TRBV15 and TRBJ1-2; D perhaps matches TRBD1 (6 bases). Trimming took 0 bases from V and 3 from J, leaving 11 bases between them. The CDR3 has 15 amino acids. Looked up from germline, CDR1 is LNHNV and CDR2 is YYDKDF (reference sequence). The variable domain in full, completed from reference TRBV15 and TRBJ1-2, reads DAMVIQNPRYQVTQFGKPVTLSCSQTLNHNVMYWYQQKSSQAPKLLFHYYDKDFNNEADTPDNFQSRRPNTSFCFLDIRSPGLGDTAMYLCATSRDLGGHYGYTFGSGTRLTVV.

The CDR3 DNA is TGCAGTGCTAGTGGGGACTACCTTGATACGCAGTATTTT. Encoded protein: CSASGDYLDTQYF. V is TRBV20-1 and J is TRBJ2-3; 7 bases match TRBD2. CDR3 length: 13 residues. The germline V gene encodes CDR1 DFQATT and CDR2 SNEGSKA (reference sequence). J lost 6 bases, V lost 3 bases, and 6 bases had no gene match.

This chain connects TRBV2 to TRBJ2-1, with 13 bases matching TRBD2. V lost 6 bases to trimming and J lost 6 bases; unmatched junction nucleotides: 5. The CDR3 runs 15 residues. The germline CDR1 and CDR2 sequences are SNHLY and FYNNEI. CDR3 sequence (DNA): TGTGCCAGCAGGACCGGGACTAGCGGGACCAATGAGCAGTTCTTC. Its protein product is CASRTGTSGTNEQFF.

This clone has only a few counts. The chain has TRBV29-1 and TRBJ1-2, with a weak D call TRBD1 (6 bases). Per germline, CDR1 SQVTM and CDR2 ANQGSEA. V lost 6 bases to trimming and J lost 3 bases, with 20 bases between them. The CDR3 runs to 15 residues. CDR3 protein: CSVVHTGNGDYGYTF. In DNA, the CDR3 is TGCAGCGTCGTACACACAGGGAATGGAGACTATGGCTACACCTTC.

The chain joins TRBV3-1 (or the pseudogene TRBV3-2) to TRBJ2-3; TRBD1 might be the D (6 bases). The V and J ends lost 4 bases and 3 bases respectively, with 8 bases between them. This CDR3 has 13 amino acids. CDR1 is LGHDT, CDR2 YNNKEL, per germline (reference sequence). The CDR3 DNA reads TGTGCCAGCAGCCGGGACATAACAGATACGCAGTATTTT. Translation gives CASSRDITDTQYF.

This chain joins TRBV3-1 (or the pseudogene TRBV3-2) and TRBJ1-2; possible D gene TRBD1, 6 bases. This CDR3 is 16 amino acids long. V lost 3 bases, J lost 3 bases, and 17 bases lay in between. The V gene's germline CDR1 is LGHDT and CDR2 YNNKEL (reference sequence). For the CDR3, the DNA is TGTGCCAGCAGCCAGAGGGAACAGGGCGACCACTATGGCTACACCTTC. This translates into CASSQREQGDHYGYTF.

The chain employs TRBV5-1 and TRBJ2-7, with TRBD1 identical over 9 bases. Trimming at V came to 0 bases and at J to 5 bases, leaving 3 bases not matched to a gene. The CDR3 runs to 14 residues. The germline V gene encodes CDR1 SGHRS and CDR2 YFSETQ. The CDR3 DNA reads TGCGCCAGCAGCTTGGGACAGGGGGTCGACGAGCAGTACTTC. This sequence encodes CASSLGQGVDEQYF.

As to this clone: A read error may produce the germline difference seen at one junction end. The rearrangement joins TRBV12-3 or TRBV12-4 to TRBJ1-2, with 7 bases that match TRBD1. CDR3 length equals 11 residues. CDR3 DNA: TGTGCCAGCAGTTTAGGGACAGGCCCCAACTTC. It yields the protein CASSLGTGPNF.

V usage is TRBV19 and J usage is TRBJ1-1; 7 bases agree with TRBD1. The CDR3 is made up of 17 amino acids. J lost 0 bases, V lost 8 bases, and 15 bases had no gene match. CDR1 and CDR2 from the germline V gene are LNHDA and SQIVND (reference sequence). CDR3 nucleotides: TGTGCCAGTCATATGGGAGGAGACAGGGTCTTGAACACTGAAGCTTTCTTT. Protein product: CASHMGGDRVLNTEAFF.

The rearrangement links TRBV5-1 to TRBJ2-5; 7 bases map to TRBD2. The CDR3 runs 13 residues. V shed 4 bases, J shed 9 bases, and the junction held 9 bases outside the gene matches. From germline, CDR1 is SGHRS and CDR2 YFSETQ. The chain's CDR3 is CASSPKREGAQYF. The CDR3 nucleotides read TGCGCCAGCAGCCCCAAGCGGGAAGGGGCCCAGTACTTC.

This CDR3 reads CASSLGVGGGHGYTF. CDR3 DNA: TGTGCCAGCAGCTTAGGCGTGGGTGGAGGGCATGGCTACACCTTC. The rearrangement uses TRBV7-2 and TRBJ1-2; no reliable D call. From germline, CDR1 is SGHTA and CDR2 FQGNSA. The V and J ends lost 1 base and 6 bases respectively, with 15 bases between them. CDR3 length: 15 residues.

This clone was seen more than once but under ten times. The rearrangement links TRBV5-1 to TRBJ1-1; 10 nucleotides agree with TRBD1. Losses at the gene ends were 4 bases for V and 1 base for J; bases not matched to a gene: 4. CDR1 is SGHRS and CDR2 is YFSETQ in the germline V gene. This CDR3 has 15 amino acids. CDR3 region: CASSPRTGGNTEAFF. DNA of the CDR3: TGCGCCAGCAGCCCCCGGACAGGGGGGAACACTGAAGCTTTCTTT. Full variable domain (outside the CDR3, taken from reference TRBV5-1 and TRBJ1-1): KAGVTQTPRYLIKTRGQQVTLSCSPISGHRSVSWYQQTPGQGLQFLFEYFSETQRNKGNFPGRFSGRQFSNSRSEMNVSTLELGDSALYLCASSPRTGGNTEAFFGQGTRLTVV.

V usage is TRBV29-1 and J usage is TRBJ1-4, with 7 bases aligning to TRBD1. The germline gives CDR1 SQVTM, CDR2 ANQGSEA. V dropped 4 bases and J dropped 7; count of bases not matched to a gene: 6. The CDR3 covers 13 residues. In DNA form, the CDR3 reads TGCAGCGTTGGACAGGAGGGGGCTGAAAAACTGTTTTTT. Its protein is CSVGQEGAEKLFF.

This CDR3 reads CASSRSDRGNSPLHF. The CDR3, as DNA: TGTGCCAGCAGCCGATCGGACAGAGGTAATTCACCCCTCCACTTT. This chain links TRBV28 with TRBJ1-6, with a possible D match to TRBD1 (6 bases). Germline V lookup: CDR1 MDHEN, CDR2 SYDVKM. V gave up 6 bases and J gave up 6 bases, with 15 bases separating them. The CDR3 totals 15 residues.